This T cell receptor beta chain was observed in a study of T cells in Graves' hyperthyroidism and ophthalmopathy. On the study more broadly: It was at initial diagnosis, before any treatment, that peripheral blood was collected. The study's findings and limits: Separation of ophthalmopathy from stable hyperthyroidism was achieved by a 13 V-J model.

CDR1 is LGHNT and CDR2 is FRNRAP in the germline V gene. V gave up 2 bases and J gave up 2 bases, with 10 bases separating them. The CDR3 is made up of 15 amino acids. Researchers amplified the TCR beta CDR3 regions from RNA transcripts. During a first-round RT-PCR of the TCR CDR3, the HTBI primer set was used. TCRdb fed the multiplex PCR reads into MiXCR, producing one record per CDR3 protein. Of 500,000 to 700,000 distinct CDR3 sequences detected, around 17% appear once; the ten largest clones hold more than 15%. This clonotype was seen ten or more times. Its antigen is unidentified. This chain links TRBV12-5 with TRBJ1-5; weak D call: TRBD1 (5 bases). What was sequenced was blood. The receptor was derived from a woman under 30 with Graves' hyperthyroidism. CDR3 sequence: CASGLSRVRNQPQHF. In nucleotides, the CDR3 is TGTGCTAGTGGTTTGAGCAGGGTGCGCAATCAGCCCCAGCATTTT.